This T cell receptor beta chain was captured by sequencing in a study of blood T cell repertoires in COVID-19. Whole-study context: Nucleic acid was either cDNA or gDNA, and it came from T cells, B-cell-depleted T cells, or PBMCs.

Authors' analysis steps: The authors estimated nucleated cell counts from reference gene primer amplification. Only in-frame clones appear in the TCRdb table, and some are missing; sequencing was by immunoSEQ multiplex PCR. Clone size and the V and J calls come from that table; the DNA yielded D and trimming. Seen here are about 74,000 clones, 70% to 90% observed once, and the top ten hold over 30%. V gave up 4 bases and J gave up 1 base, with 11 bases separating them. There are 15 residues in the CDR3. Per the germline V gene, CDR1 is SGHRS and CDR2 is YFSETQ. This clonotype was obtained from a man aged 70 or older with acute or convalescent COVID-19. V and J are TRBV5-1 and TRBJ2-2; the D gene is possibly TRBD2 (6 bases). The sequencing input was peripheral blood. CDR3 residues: CASSPGRGNTGELFF. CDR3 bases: TGCGCCAGCAGCCCGGGGCGGGGGAACACCGGGGAGCTGTTTTTT. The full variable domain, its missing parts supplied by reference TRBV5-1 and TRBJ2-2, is KAGVTQTPRYLIKTRGQQVTLSCSPISGHRSVSWYQQTPGQGLQFLFEYFSETQRNKGNFPGRFSGRQFSNSRSEMNVSTLELGDSALYLCASSPGRGNTGELFFGEGSRLTVL.